This T cell receptor (beta chain) was identified in a study of blood T cells in healthy people across ages. This CDR3 region has 14 residues. With 3 bases removed from V and 3 bases from J, the gap between germline ends came to 6 bases. The V gene's germline CDR1 is KGHSH and CDR2 LQKENI. A second roughly 7 to 12 cycle PCR used barcoded and J-beta primers. TCRdb ran MiXCR on the 5' RACE reads and lists one entry per CDR3 protein. The sample holds about 1.6 million distinct CDR3 sequences, about 31% seen once. The clonotype comes from a woman aged 25 to 39 in good health. The chain is built from TRBV18 and TRBJ2-6; unclear D gene. The sample was blood. CDR3 amino acids: CASSPQFGANVLTF. CDR3 in DNA: TGTGCCAGCTCACCCCAATTTGGGGCCAACGTCCTGACTTTC. Combining the CDR3 with reference TRBV18 and TRBJ2-6 gives the whole variable domain NAGVMQNPRHLVRRRGQEARLRCSPMKGHSHVYWYRQLPEEGLKFMVYLQKENIIDESGMPKERFSAEFPKEGPSILRIQQVVRGDSAAYFCASSPQFGANVLTFGAGSRLTVL.